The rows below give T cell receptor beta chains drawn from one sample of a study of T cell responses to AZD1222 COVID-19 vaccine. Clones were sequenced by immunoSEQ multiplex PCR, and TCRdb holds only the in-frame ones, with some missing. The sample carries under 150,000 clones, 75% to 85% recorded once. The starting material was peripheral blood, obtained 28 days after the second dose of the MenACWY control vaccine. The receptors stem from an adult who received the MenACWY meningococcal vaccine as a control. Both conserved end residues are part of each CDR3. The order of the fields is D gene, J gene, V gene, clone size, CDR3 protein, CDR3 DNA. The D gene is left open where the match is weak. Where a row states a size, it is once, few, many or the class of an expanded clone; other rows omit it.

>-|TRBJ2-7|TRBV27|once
CASSFSGIRYEQYF
TGTGCCAGCAGTTTCTCGGGGATACGCTACGAGCAGTACTTC
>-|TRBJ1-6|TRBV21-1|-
CASQADRVDSPLHF
TGTGCCAGCCAAGCCGACAGAGTCGATTCACCCCTCCACTTT
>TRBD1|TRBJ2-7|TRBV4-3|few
CASSQGVGSFGTGSYEQYF
TGCGCCAGCAGCCAAGGAGTAGGTAGTTTCGGGACAGGCTCCTACGAGCAGTACTTC
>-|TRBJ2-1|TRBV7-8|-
CASSFPWTVDNEQFF
TGTGCCAGCAGCTTCCCCTGGACAGTAGACAATGAGCAGTTCTTC
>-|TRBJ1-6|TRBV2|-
CASWGGGLGPLHF
TGTGCCAGCTGGGGGGGCGGACTGGGGCCCCTCCACTTT
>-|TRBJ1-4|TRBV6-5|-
CASSQGASRKLFF
TGTGCCAGCAGCCAGGGTGCCAGTAGGAAACTGTTTTTT
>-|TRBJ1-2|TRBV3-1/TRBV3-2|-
CASSQGLYGYTF
TGTGCCAGCAGCCAAGGGCTCTATGGCTACACCTTC
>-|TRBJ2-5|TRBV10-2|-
CASSEVGRGLGETQYF
TGCGCCAGCAGTGAAGTCGGCAGGGGCTTGGGGGAGACCCAGTACTTC
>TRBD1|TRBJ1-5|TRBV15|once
CATSRDFAGGAMGNQPQHF
TGTGCCACCAGCAGAGATTTCGCAGGGGGGGCTATGGGCAATCAGCCCCAGCATTTT
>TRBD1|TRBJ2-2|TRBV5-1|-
CASSRMTGGMNTGELFF
TGCGCCAGCAGCCGGATGACAGGGGGAATGAACACCGGGGAGCTGTTTTTT
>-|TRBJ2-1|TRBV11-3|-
CASRNSNEQFF
TGTGCCAGCAGGAATTCCAATGAGCAGTTCTTC
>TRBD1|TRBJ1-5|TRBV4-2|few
CASSLMWDRLSNQPQHF
TGTGCCAGCAGTCTAATGTGGGACAGGCTTAGCAATCAGCCCCAGCATTTT
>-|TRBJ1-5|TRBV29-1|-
CSVGDQPQHF
TGCAGCGTTGGTGATCAGCCCCAGCATTTT
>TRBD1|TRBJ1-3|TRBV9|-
CASNSQIQGGGNTIYF
TGTGCCAGCAACTCGCAGATTCAGGGGGGCGGAAACACCATATATTTT
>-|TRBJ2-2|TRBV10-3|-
CAISESKANTGELFF
TGTGCCATCAGTGAAAGTAAGGCGAACACCGGGGAGCTGTTTTTT
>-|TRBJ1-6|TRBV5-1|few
CASTRESSFNSPLHF
TGCGCCAGCACCAGGGAGTCATCATTTAATTCACCCCTCCACTTT
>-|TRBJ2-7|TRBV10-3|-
CAIRSGSYEQYF
TGTGCCATCAGGTCAGGGTCCTACGAGCAGTACTTC
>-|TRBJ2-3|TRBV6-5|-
CASTSGWRDTQYF
TGTGCCAGCACCTCGGGTTGGAGAGATACGCAGTATTTT